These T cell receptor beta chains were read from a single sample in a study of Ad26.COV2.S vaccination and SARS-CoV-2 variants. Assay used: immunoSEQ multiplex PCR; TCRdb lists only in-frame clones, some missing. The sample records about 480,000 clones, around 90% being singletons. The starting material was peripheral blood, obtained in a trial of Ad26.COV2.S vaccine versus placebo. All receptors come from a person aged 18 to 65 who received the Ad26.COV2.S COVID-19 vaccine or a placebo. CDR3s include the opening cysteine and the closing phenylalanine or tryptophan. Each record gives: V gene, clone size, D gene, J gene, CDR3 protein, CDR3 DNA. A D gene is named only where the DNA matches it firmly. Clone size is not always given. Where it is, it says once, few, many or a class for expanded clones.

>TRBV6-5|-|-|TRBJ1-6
CASSYLWDTNNSPLHF
TGTGCCAGCAGTTACCTATGGGACACCAATAATTCACCCCTCCACTTT
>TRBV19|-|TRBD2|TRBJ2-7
CASSIRGGRAKEQYF
TGTGCCAGTAGTATCCGGGGCGGGAGGGCCAAAGAGCAGTACTTC
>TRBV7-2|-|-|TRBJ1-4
CASSFLVGTFEKLFF
TGTGCCAGCAGCTTTTTAGTCGGGACCTTTGAAAAACTGTTTTTT
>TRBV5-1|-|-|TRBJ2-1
CASSPGNNEQFF
TGCGCCAGCAGCCCTGGGAACAATGAGCAGTTCTTC
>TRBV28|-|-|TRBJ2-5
CASSSGQRGLQETQYF
TGTGCCAGCAGTTCGGGCCAGAGGGGACTCCAAGAGACCCAGTACTTC
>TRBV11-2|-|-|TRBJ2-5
CASRSPVMKTQYF
TGTGCCAGCCGTAGTCCAGTCATGAAGACCCAGTACTTC
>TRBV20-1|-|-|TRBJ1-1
CSARANTEAFF
TGCAGTGCTAGAGCAAACACTGAAGCTTTCTTT
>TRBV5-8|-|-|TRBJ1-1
CASSLGLVGGFEAFF
TGTGCCAGCAGCTTAGGACTCGTTGGCGGTTTTGAAGCTTTCTTT
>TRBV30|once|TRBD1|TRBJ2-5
CAWRNTQGDQETQYF
TGTGCCTGGAGGAACACGCAGGGGGACCAAGAGACCCAGTACTTC
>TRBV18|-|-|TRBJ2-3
CASSPRAVWANTQYF
TGTGCCAGCTCACCCCGGGCGGTTTGGGCGAATACGCAGTATTTT